The subject of this entry is one T cell receptor (beta chain). Its target is not known. These data belong to a study of CD8+ T cells in alopecia areata. The study, taken as a whole, reports: The study found TCR sharing across patients less clear than in mice, possibly for HLA reasons. Scalp and blood samples kept many expanded lesional clones throughout tofacitinib. The study found tofacitinib significantly decreased scalp clonality and expanded CD8+ clones among the top 100.

Treatment given: oral pan-JAK inhibitor, 5-10 mg twice daily. cDNA serving as the sequencing template came from extracted, reverse transcribed RNA. Clones were sequenced by immunoSEQ multiplex PCR, and TCRdb holds only the in-frame ones, with some missing. The repertoire includes some 100,000 clones, 44% of them detected once, and more than 15% sits in the top ten. Germline CDR1 and CDR2: SGDLS and YYNGEE. V was clipped by 3 bases and J by 3 bases, with 6 bases between them. This CDR3 spans 12 amino acids. Here the sequenced sample was CD8+ T cells sorted from blood, taken at week 24, from a patient treated with tofacitinib. The sequence was collected from a human donor with alopecia areata. This rearrangement joins TRBV9 to TRBJ1-2; no definite D call. CDR3 in amino acids: CASSGEHYGYTF. Here the CDR3 DNA reads TGTGCCAGCAGCGGGGAGCACTATGGCTACACCTTC.